The clone carrying this TCR beta chain was picked up many times. Tagging with unique molecular identifiers was applied to individual cDNA molecules. TCRdb re-analysed the 5' RACE reads in MiXCR, keeping a single row per CDR3 protein. The table includes around 46,000 distinct CDR3 sequences, around 6% detected once. This entry belongs to a study of early T cells in non-severe SARS-CoV-2 infection. Trimming shortened V by 4 bases and J by 4 bases, and 19 bases separated the two germline ends. CDR3 length equals 16 residues. Germline loops: CDR1 SGDLS, CDR2 YYNGEE. This chain connects TRBV9 to TRBJ2-3; perhaps D is TRBD1 or TRBD2 (5 bases each). This receptor was taken from an adult who was a healthcare worker with PCR-confirmed SARS-CoV-2 infection or an uninfected control (not recorded which). Input material: whole blood. CDR3 protein: CASSLRGSRVADTQYF. DNA of the CDR3: TGTGCCAGCAGCCTTCGGGGCAGCAGGGTCGCAGATACGCAGTATTTT.